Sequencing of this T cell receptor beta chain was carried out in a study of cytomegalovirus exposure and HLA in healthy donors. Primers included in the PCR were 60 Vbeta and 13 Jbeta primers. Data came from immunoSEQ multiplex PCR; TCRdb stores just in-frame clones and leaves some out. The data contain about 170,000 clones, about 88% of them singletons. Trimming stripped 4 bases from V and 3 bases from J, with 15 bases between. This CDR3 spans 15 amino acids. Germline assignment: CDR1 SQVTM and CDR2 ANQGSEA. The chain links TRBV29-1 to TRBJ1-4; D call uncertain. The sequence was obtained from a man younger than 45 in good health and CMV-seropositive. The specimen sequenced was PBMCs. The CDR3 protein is CSVAFGRIANEKLFF. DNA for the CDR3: TGCAGCGTTGCCTTCGGGAGGATTGCTAATGAAAAACTGTTTTTT.